This T cell receptor beta chain emerged from a study of shared T cell receptors in the human thymus. V shed 0 bases and J shed 2 bases, with 14 bases lying between them. Germline V gives CDR1 MNHEY, CDR2 SVGAGI. The CDR3 covers 16 residues. Clones were read by immunoSEQ multiplex PCR, and TCRdb kept only the in-frame ones, dropping some. This table holds more than 550,000 clones, more than 70% found once. The same sample was also studied in work on human thymus T cells.

The chain carries TRBV6-5 and TRBJ2-7; possibly TRBD2 for D (7 bases). This TCR was recovered from a boy younger than two with a congenital heart defect. The specimen was thymocytes. The CDR3 reads CASSYSPGGPPYEQYF. The CDR3 bases are TGTGCCAGCAGTTACTCCCCCGGGGGGCCCCCCTACGAGCAGTACTTC.